This TCR beta chain came from a study of identifying expanded T cells in peripheral blood. Regarding the study as a whole: Clone count variance between approximately 2-week samples rose with total template count. Over approximately two and four weeks, about 15 and 18 clones changed, versus around 1.2 between replicates.

Sequencing used immunoSEQ multiplex PCR; TCRdb keeps in-frame clones, though not all of them. The sample carries tens of thousands of clones, approximately 86% recorded once. The J segment lost 7 bases and the V segment lost 0 bases, leaving 4 bases of the junction unmatched. Germline V gives CDR1 GTSNPN, CDR2 SVGIG (reference sequence). The CDR3 is made up of 15 amino acids. On this clone itself: The antigen is unknown.

Material: blood. This chain joins TRBV30 and TRBJ2-2; 11 bases align to TRBD2. The source of this sequence is a person aged 18 to 75 in good health. CDR3 coding DNA: TGTGCCTGGAGTGTGGGACTAGCGGATTTCGGGGAGCTGTTTTTT. Translation: CAWSVGLADFGELFF. Combining the CDR3 with reference TRBV30 and TRBJ2-2 gives the whole variable domain SQTIHQWPATLVQPVGSPLSLECTVEGTSNPNLYWYRQAAGRGLQLLFYSVGIGQISSEVPQNLSASRPQDRQFILSSKKLLLSDSGFYLCAWSVGLADFGELFFGEGSRLTVL.